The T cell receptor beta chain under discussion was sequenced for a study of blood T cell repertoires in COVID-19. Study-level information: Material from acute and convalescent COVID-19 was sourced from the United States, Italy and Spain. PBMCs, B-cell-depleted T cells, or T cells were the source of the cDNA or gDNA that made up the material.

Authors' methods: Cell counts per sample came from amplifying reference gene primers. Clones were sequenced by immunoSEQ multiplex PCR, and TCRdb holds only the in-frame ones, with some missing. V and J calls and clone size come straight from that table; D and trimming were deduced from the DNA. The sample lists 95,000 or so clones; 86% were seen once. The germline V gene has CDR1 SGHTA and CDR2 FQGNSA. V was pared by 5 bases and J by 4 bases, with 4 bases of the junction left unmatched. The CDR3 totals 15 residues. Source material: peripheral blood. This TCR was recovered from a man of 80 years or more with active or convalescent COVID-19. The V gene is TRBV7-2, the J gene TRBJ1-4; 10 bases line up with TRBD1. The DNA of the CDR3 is TGTGCCAGCAGCCCAGGACAGGGGGTTAATGAAAAACTGTTTTTT. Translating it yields CASSPGQGVNEKLFF.